The 27 T cell receptor beta chains in this list originate from one sample, sequenced in a study of PD-1 and CTLA-4 blockade in melanoma (dated by TCRdb to the early 2020s). The library was prepared using the immunoSEQ multiplex PCR assay. TCRdb took this table from immuneACCESS and kept in-frame rearrangements with V and J called. Such tables lack part of the clones; where checked against another copy, unresolved V genes explain under half of the gap, and the rest is unexplained. The sample table holds 23,000 or so clones, of which about 87% were seen once. The ten most abundant clones make up 6.5% to 9% of the sample. The sequencing used CD8+ T cells from peripheral blood, collected before anti-PD-1 treatment. The receptors were gathered from a human donor with melanoma.

This clone was detected only a few times. The gene calls are TRBV18 and TRBJ1-1, with D hard to call. CDR3 length: 14 amino acids. CDR1 is KGHSH and CDR2 is LQKENI in the germline V gene. V lost 3 bases to trimming and J lost 4 bases, with 12 bases between them. This CDR3 reads CASSPYRGSTEAFF. The CDR3 nucleotides read TGTGCCAGCTCACCTTACCGAGGCAGCACTGAAGCTTTCTTT.

The chain carries TRBV3-1 (or the pseudogene TRBV3-2) and TRBJ2-7; D may be TRBD2 (6 bases). V gave up 4 bases and J gave up 2 bases, with 12 bases separating them. The CDR3 is 14 amino acids. Per the germline V gene, CDR1 is LGHDT and CDR2 is YNNKEL (reference sequence). In DNA form, the CDR3 reads TGTGCCAGCAGCCGAATAGCGGCCGCCTACGAGCAGTACTTC. Amino acids: CASSRIAAAYEQYF.

The chain carries TRBV18 and TRBJ2-7; D is possibly TRBD2 (6 bases). Trimming stripped 6 bases from V and 3 bases from J, with 18 bases between. The CDR3 has 15 amino acids. Germline CDR1 KGHSH, CDR2 LQKENI. In DNA form, the CDR3 reads TGTGCCAGCTCGAACCCGGGGGTCACAGGCTACGAGCAGTACTTC. Its translation: CASSNPGVTGYEQYF.

This chain links TRBV28 with TRBJ2-7, with 7 bases fitting TRBD1. Germline V gene data show CDR1 as MDHEN and CDR2 as SYDVKM. V trimming: 6 bases; J trimming: 1 base; junction bases outside the gene matches: 9. This CDR3 has 15 amino acids. CDR3 sequence reads: CASSASDRLSYEQYF. The CDR3 nucleotides read TGTGCCAGCAGCGCCTCGGACAGGCTGTCCTACGAGCAGTACTTC.

The genes are TRBV14 and TRBJ1-1; tentative D call: TRBD1 (5 bases). Per the germline V gene, CDR1 is SGHDN and CDR2 is FVKESK. CDR3 length: 13 residues. Trimming took off 5 bases at V and 4 bases at J, with 11 bases between the two ends. The CDR3 reads CASSARGITEAFF. In DNA form, the CDR3 reads TGTGCCAGCAGCGCTAGGGGTATCACTGAAGCTTTCTTT. The whole variable domain, filled in from reference TRBV14 and TRBJ1-1, reads EAGVTQFPSHSVIEKGQTVTLRCDPISGHDNLYWYRRVMGKEIKFLLHFVKESKQDESGMPNNRFLAERTGGTYSTLKVQPAELEDSGVYFCASSARGITEAFFGQGTRLTVV.

The chain uses TRBV4-1 and TRBJ2-3; no clear D. The CDR3 loop spans 13 amino acids. Trimming took 1 base from V and 2 from J, leaving 4 bases between them. In germline, CDR1 is MGHRA, CDR2 YSYEKL. Here the CDR3 DNA reads TGCGCCAGCAGCCAAGTCCCCACAGATACGCAGTATTTT. This codes for CASSQVPTDTQYF.

The V and J genes are TRBV30 and TRBJ1-6; the match to TRBD1 covers 9 bases. Germline V lookup: CDR1 GTSNPN, CDR2 SVGIG (reference sequence). CDR3 length: 15 residues. V was clipped by 2 bases and J by 9 bases; unmatched bases: 8. The CDR3 region is CAWSTLDRGSSPLHF. The CDR3 region has the DNA TGTGCCTGGAGTACCTTGGACAGGGGCTCTTCACCCCTCCACTTT.

The chain carries TRBV28 and TRBJ2-5, with 7 bases identical to TRBD1. The CDR3 totals 13 residues. Per the germline V gene, CDR1 is MDHEN and CDR2 is SYDVKM. The V gene end was trimmed by 2 bases and the J gene end by 14 bases; junction bases not matched to a gene: 11. This chain's CDR3 is CASSLGEPGQKYF. CDR3 nucleotide sequence: TGTGCCAGCAGTTTAGGAGAGCCGGGACAGAAATACTTC.

This chain links TRBV30 with TRBJ1-1; D call uncertain. This CDR3 has 15 amino acids. The V and J ends lost 4 bases and 0 bases respectively, with 15 bases between them. From germline, CDR1 is GTSNPN and CDR2 SVGIG (reference sequence). CDR3: CAWIERRAMNTEAFF. In nucleotides, the CDR3 is TGTGCCTGGATAGAAAGGAGGGCCATGAACACTGAAGCTTTCTTT. Full variable domain (outside the CDR3, taken from reference TRBV30 and TRBJ1-1): SQTIHQWPATLVQPVGSPLSLECTVEGTSNPNLYWYRQAAGRGLQLLFYSVGIGQISSEVPQNLSASRPQDRQFILSSKKLLLSDSGFYLCAWIERRAMNTEAFFGQGTRLTVV.

V and J are TRBV6-1 and TRBJ1-5; TRBD1 might be the D (5 bases). V lost 2 bases and J 5 bases, leaving 7 bases between the germline ends. The CDR3 contains 13 residues. Germline CDR1 is MNHNS and CDR2 is SASEGT. CDR3 coding DNA: TGTGCCAGCAGTGAAAAGGGGTATCAGCCCCAGCATTTT. Protein: CASSEKGYQPQHF.

This clone was observed once. This chain uses TRBV5-6 with TRBJ2-7, with 7 nucleotides matching TRBD1. This CDR3 comprises 14 residues. Germline V lookup: CDR1 SGHDT, CDR2 YYEEEE. The junction had 4 bases not matched to a gene; V was cut back by 4 bases and J by 0 bases. The DNA for the CDR3 is TGTGCCAGCAGCGTTGGGGACAGCTCCTACGAGCAGTACTTC. It yields the protein CASSVGDSSYEQYF. Using reference TRBV5-6 and TRBJ2-7 for the parts outside the CDR3, the full variable domain is DAGVTQSPTHLIKTRGQQVTLRCSPKSGHDTVSWYQQALGQGPQFIFQYYEEEERQRGNFPDRFSGHQFPNYSSELNVNALLLGDSALYLCASSVGDSSYEQYFGPGTRLTVT.

The chain uses TRBV7-3 and TRBJ1-2; D possibly corresponds to TRBD1 (6 bases). This CDR3 is 16 amino acids long. Deletions cut 5 bases from V and 3 bases from J, with 19 bases between. The germline gives CDR1 SGHTA, CDR2 FQGTGA. The CDR3 reads CASSPSGTGGHYGYTF. DNA of the CDR3: TGTGCCAGCAGCCCCTCCGGGACGGGGGGGCACTATGGCTACACCTTC.

The V and J genes are TRBV27 and TRBJ2-5, with D perhaps matching TRBD1 (6 bases). CDR3 length: 15 residues. Trimming pared 4 bases from V and 3 bases from J, leaving 15 bases between. CDR1 is MNHEY and CDR2 is SMNVEV in the germline V gene (reference sequence). CDR3 coding DNA: TGTGCCAGCAGTTCCCTGAGGGACATAGAAGAGACCCAGTACTTC. Its protein is CASSSLRDIEETQYF.

The V and J genes are TRBV28 and TRBJ1-4; D gene unclear. This CDR3 spans 13 amino acids. CDR1 and CDR2 (germline): MDHEN, SYDVKM. V lost 3 bases and J 8 bases, leaving 10 bases between the germline ends. The CDR3 nucleotides are TGTGCCAGCAGTTTCGAGGGTACGGAAAAACTGTTTTTT. This gives the protein CASSFEGTEKLFF.

V and J are TRBV12-3 or TRBV12-4 and TRBJ1-1; D is uncertain. Trimming took 0 bases from V and 7 from J, leaving 6 bases between them. The CDR3 length is 12 residues. CDR3 region: CASSLAYVEAFF. In DNA form, the CDR3 reads TGTGCCAGCAGTTTAGCTTATGTTGAAGCTTTCTTT.

V gene TRBV9 combines with J gene TRBJ2-1; 11 positions agree with TRBD2. Germline CDR1 is SGDLS and CDR2 is YYNGEE. J lost 4 bases, V lost 7 bases, and 4 bases had no gene match. The CDR3 has 14 residues. The CDR3 bases are TGTGCCAGCGGCCTAGCGGGGGGTTACAATGAGCAGTTCTTC. As protein: CASGLAGGYNEQFF.

This clone occurred a few times. This chain uses TRBV5-8 with TRBJ2-5; TRBD2 matches 9 bases. This CDR3 is 16 amino acids long. The germline V gene encodes CDR1 SGHTS and CDR2 YDEGEE. Trimming at V came to 4 bases and at J to 2 bases, leaving 9 bases not matched to a gene. In DNA form, the CDR3 reads TGTGCCAGCAGCCCGAGCGGGGGGCGGATACAAGAGACCCAGTACTTC. This codes for CASSPSGGRIQETQYF.

The chain has TRBV27 and TRBJ1-1; D may be TRBD1 (6 bases). The V gene's germline CDR1 is MNHEY and CDR2 SMNVEV (reference sequence). V was pared by 6 bases and J by 3 bases, with 17 bases between. The CDR3 is made up of 15 amino acids. DNA of the CDR3: TGTGCCAGCAGCTGGGGCGGGGGCCGGTACACTGAAGCTTTCTTT. Protein: CASSWGGGRYTEAFF.

J is TRBJ1-1 and V is TRBV6-5; 7 bases line up with TRBD1. With V trimmed by 2 bases and J by 1 base, 7 bases remained unmatched. CDR1 MNHEY and CDR2 SVGAGI come from the germline V gene. This CDR3 contains 16 residues. CDR3 protein: CASSYQGVGSNTEAFF. In DNA form, the CDR3 reads TGTGCCAGCAGTTACCAGGGGGTGGGATCGAACACTGAAGCTTTCTTT.

This sequence joins TRBV28 and TRBJ1-1; D gene ambiguous. The germline CDR1 and CDR2 sequences are MDHEN and SYDVKM. Trimming stripped 3 bases from V and 4 bases from J, with 9 bases between. This CDR3 spans 13 amino acids. The CDR3 DNA reads as TGTGCCAGCAGTTTGAGAGAATCCACTGAAGCTTTCTTT. Amino acids: CASSLRESTEAFF.

This chain links TRBV7-9 with TRBJ1-1; D gene ambiguous. Per the germline V gene, CDR1 is SEHNR and CDR2 is FQNEAQ (reference sequence). The CDR3 runs 12 residues. Trimming took 4 bases from V and 8 from J, leaving 11 bases between them. CDR3 in amino acids: CASSSENREAFF. CDR3 DNA: TGTGCCAGCAGCTCCGAAAACAGAGAAGCTTTCTTT.

The gene calls are TRBV19 and TRBJ1-2; D call uncertain. Trimming removed 10 bases from V and 4 bases from J, with 7 bases in between. Germline loops: CDR1 LNHDA, CDR2 SQIVND (reference sequence). This CDR3 comprises 10 residues. DNA of the CDR3: TGTGCCACCCTCTCCTATGGCTACACCTTC. The encoded protein is CATLSYGYTF.

This rearrangement joins TRBV13 to TRBJ2-1, with 12 bases that match TRBD1. V lost 5 bases and J lost 9; bases outside the gene matches: 8. Per the germline V gene, CDR1 is PRHDT and CDR2 is FYEKMQ (reference sequence). The CDR3 covers 15 residues. CDR3: CASSATGTGGSEQFF. The CDR3 bases are TGTGCCAGCAGCGCGACGGGGACAGGGGGCAGTGAGCAGTTCTTC.

V is TRBV4-1 and J is TRBJ2-3; no clear D gene. The V gene lost 0 bases and the J gene lost 0 bases, with 7 bases spanning the gap. The germline gives CDR1 MGHRA, CDR2 YSYEKL. The CDR3 spans 15 residues. The CDR3, as DNA: TGCGCCAGCAGCCAAGAGTATCGGAGCACAGATACGCAGTATTTT. Its protein is CASSQEYRSTDTQYF.

The rearrangement joins TRBV5-6 to TRBJ2-7; D is ambiguous. CDR3 length equals 13 residues. CDR1 is SGHDT and CDR2 is YYEEEE in the germline V gene. Trimming removed 3 bases from V and 2 bases from J, with 9 bases in between. Here the CDR3 reads CASSSGHPYEQYF. The CDR3 nucleotides read TGTGCCAGCAGCTCGGGCCACCCCTACGAGCAGTACTTC.

The chain links TRBV5-1 to TRBJ2-7; D is perhaps TRBD2 (6 bases). From germline, CDR1 is SGHRS and CDR2 YFSETQ. The CDR3 is 14 residues long. With 5 bases removed from V and 0 bases from J, the gap between germline ends came to 12 bases. The DNA for the CDR3 is TGCGCCAGCAGTCTACGGGGGACCTCCTACGAGCAGTACTTC. Amino acid sequence: CASSLRGTSYEQYF.

V is TRBV19 and J is TRBJ1-2; 8 bases map to TRBD1. The V gene's germline CDR1 is LNHDA and CDR2 SQIVND (reference sequence). The CDR3 has 14 amino acids. J gave up 2 bases and V 9 bases, and 8 bases lay outside the gene matches. The CDR3 DNA follows: TGTGCCAGCCTTCCAGGGGGCAGAAACTATGGCTACACCTTC. It specifies CASLPGGRNYGYTF.